These 25 T cell receptor beta chains share one sample of origin, sequenced in a study of T-cell memory formation after mild COVID-19. TCRdb processed the 5' RACE reads anew with MiXCR; each CDR3 protein has one entry. Among about 250,000 distinct CDR3 sequences listed, approximately 15% were seen once. The specimen sequenced was PBMCs or a T cell subset sorted from them (not recorded which). Receptor source: an adult woman who had mild COVID-19 (a few samples of this study predate the infection). Cell type and time point are not known.

The DNA of the CDR3 is TGTGCCAGCAGCATGGGACTAGCGGGAGTAAGTGAGCAGTACTTC. Its protein product is CASSMGLAGVSEQYF. The J gene is TRBJ2-7, the V gene TRBV7-3; 14 bases fit TRBD2. V gave up 5 bases and J gave up 7 bases; unmatched junction bases: 7. There are 15 residues in the CDR3. Germline V gives CDR1 SGHTA, CDR2 FQGTGA.

The sample holds many counts of this clonotype. The chain combines TRBV5-1 with TRBJ2-1; TRBD1 matches at 10 bases. Germline V gene sequence: CDR1 SGHRS, CDR2 YFSETQ. V shed 5 bases, J shed 3 bases, and the junction held 5 bases outside the gene matches. This CDR3 spans 15 amino acids. The CDR3 DNA sequence: TGCGCCAGCAGAGTGGGACAGGGGTTCTACAATGAGCAGTTCTTC. This translates into CASRVGQGFYNEQFF.

V usage is TRBV6-6 and J usage is TRBJ2-7, with a tentative D call TRBD1 (6 bases). Trimming pared 0 bases from V and 1 base from J, leaving 19 bases between. This CDR3 has 18 residues. Germline values: CDR1 MNHNY, CDR2 SVGAGI (reference sequence). The CDR3 DNA sequence: TGTGCCAGCAGTTACTCCCCAGGACCCTTTACAGGGTCCTACGAGCAGTACTTC. The encoded protein is CASSYSPGPFTGSYEQYF.

This clonotype was seen a handful of times. The chain links TRBV27 to TRBJ2-7; TRBD2 matches 13 bases. V shed 6 bases, J shed 0 bases, and the junction held 2 bases outside the gene matches. The CDR3 runs 15 residues. In germline, CDR1 is MNHEY, CDR2 SMNVEV (reference sequence). The CDR3 coding sequence is TGTGCCAGCAGGGGGACTAGCGGGAACTCCTACGAGCAGTACTTC. Amino acids: CASRGTSGNSYEQYF.

The chain joins TRBV7-9 to TRBJ1-1; the D gene is possibly TRBD1 (5 bases). Germline V CDR1 and CDR2: SEHNR, FQNEAQ (reference sequence). Trimming removed 5 bases at V and 4 bases at J, with 14 bases between. The length of the CDR3 is 14 residues. CDR3 amino acids: CASSLRLGVTEAFF. The CDR3 bases are TGTGCCAGCAGCCTACGACTGGGGGTCACTGAAGCTTTCTTT. Together with reference TRBV7-9 and TRBJ1-1, the CDR3 gives the full variable domain: DTGVSQNPRHKITKRGQNVTFRCDPISEHNRLYWYRQTLGQGPEFLTYFQNEAQLEKSRLLSDRFSAERPKGSFSTLEIQRTEQGDSAMYLCASSLRLGVTEAFFGQGTRLTVV.

The sample holds a few counts of this clonotype. The chain recombines TRBV19 with TRBJ2-7; 8 bases are shared with TRBD1. CDR1 is LNHDA and CDR2 is SQIVND in the germline V gene (reference sequence). Trimming at V came to 1 base and at J to 0 bases, leaving 11 bases not matched to a gene. This CDR3 contains 18 residues. The CDR3 is CASSIGDRFSPDSYEQYF. The CDR3 bases are TGTGCCAGTAGTATAGGGGACAGGTTTTCCCCCGACTCCTACGAGCAGTACTTC.

The chain joins TRBV5-6 to TRBJ1-2; D not resolved. The CDR3 contains 12 residues. Trimming shortened V by 0 bases and J by 8 bases, and 8 bases separated the two germline ends. Germline CDR1 SGHDT, CDR2 YYEEEE. CDR3 bases: TGTGCCAGCAGCTTGGCGGTGGGAGGCTACACCTTC. This sequence encodes CASSLAVGGYTF. The full variable domain, rest sourced from reference TRBV5-6 and TRBJ1-2, is DAGVTQSPTHLIKTRGQQVTLRCSPKSGHDTVSWYQQALGQGPQFIFQYYEEEERQRGNFPDRFSGHQFPNYSSELNVNALLLGDSALYLCASSLAVGGYTFGSGTRLTVV.

V usage is TRBV5-1 and J usage is TRBJ2-2; D gene unclear. The CDR3 extends over 13 amino acids. Trimming stripped 4 bases from V and 0 bases from J, with 4 bases between. Germline V CDR1 and CDR2: SGHRS, YFSETQ. The CDR3 protein is CASSGSNTGELFF. In DNA, the CDR3 is TGCGCCAGCAGCGGGTCGAACACCGGGGAGCTGTTTTTT.

This clonotype was observed a few times. The chain recombines TRBV6-6 with TRBJ2-3, with TRBD2 identical over 8 bases. The CDR3 length is 16 residues. Looked up from germline, CDR1 is MNHNY and CDR2 is SVGAGI (reference sequence). Trimming removed 4 bases from V and 7 bases from J; junction bases left unmatched: 13. The CDR3: CASSSSTSGGPNTQYF. The CDR3, as DNA: TGTGCCAGCAGTTCCTCTACTTCGGGGGGGCCAAATACGCAGTATTTT.

The table lists this clonotype with a few counts. This chain uses TRBV11-2 with TRBJ2-2, with D perhaps TRBD1 (6 bases). In germline, CDR1 is SGHAT, CDR2 FQNNGV. The CDR3 runs to 15 residues. The germline V and J ends were trimmed by 5 bases and 3 bases, with 13 bases remaining between them. The chain's CDR3 is CASSPTRTDTGELFF. The CDR3 DNA follows: TGTGCCAGCAGCCCGACCCGGACAGACACCGGGGAGCTGTTTTTT.

The chain couples TRBV15 to TRBJ2-7; D possibly corresponds to TRBD1 (5 bases). CDR3 length equals 15 residues. V lost 3 bases and J 7 bases, leaving 19 bases between the germline ends. The germline V gene has CDR1 LNHNV and CDR2 YYDKDF (reference sequence). The CDR3 reads CATSSLVVGAWEQYF. The CDR3 nucleotides are TGTGCCACCAGCAGCCTGGTTGTTGGGGCCTGGGAGCAGTACTTC.

This clonotype was found a few times. This chain connects TRBV6-5 to TRBJ2-2; TRBD2 aligns across 12 bases. Germline V lookup: CDR1 MNHEY, CDR2 SVGAGI. The CDR3 has 17 amino acids. J was trimmed by 4 bases and V by 6 bases; bases with no gene match: 9. The CDR3 coding sequence is TGTGCCAGCAGACTAGCGGGAGGTTCTTGGGGCACCGGGGAGCTGTTTTTT. Its translation: CASRLAGGSWGTGELFF.

V gene TRBV5-1 combines with J gene TRBJ2-5; D is unresolved. CDR1 is SGHRS, CDR2 YFSETQ, per germline. This CDR3 has 11 amino acids. The V end was cut by 4 bases, the J end by 2 bases, with 3 bases between. This chain's CDR3 is CASSKQETQYF. The DNA for the CDR3 is TGCGCCAGCAGCAAACAAGAGACCCAGTACTTC.

This clonotype was recorded a few times. This rearrangement joins TRBV5-1 to TRBJ2-6; TRBD1 aligns across 8 bases. The germline V gene encodes CDR1 SGHRS and CDR2 YFSETQ. CDR3 size: 19 residues. Trimming at V came to 0 bases and at J to 1 base, leaving 9 bases not matched to a gene. DNA of the CDR3: TGCGCCAGCAGCTTGGGCCCCTCCGGGACAGGTTCTGGGGCCAACGTCCTGACTTTC. Residues: CASSLGPSGTGSGANVLTF.

This chain links TRBV24-1 with TRBJ2-2, with 9 bases that match TRBD1. Germline CDR1 and CDR2: KGHDR and SFDVKD. Germline trimming cut 4 bases from V and 5 bases from J; bases unmatched to any gene: 4. The CDR3 covers 15 residues. CDR3 region: CATSERDRDTGELFF. For the CDR3, the DNA is TGTGCCACCAGTGAGCGGGACAGGGATACCGGGGAGCTGTTTTTT.

V and J are TRBV7-8 and TRBJ2-2; D is ambiguous. Germline-derived CDR1 and CDR2 are SGHVS and FQNEAQ. Trimming cost V 5 bases and J 3 bases, with 13 bases left between them. There are 15 residues in the CDR3. The chain's CDR3 is CASSANYADTGELFF. In DNA, the CDR3 is TGTGCCAGCAGCGCCAATTACGCGGACACCGGGGAGCTGTTTTTT.

The chain carries TRBV24-1 and TRBJ2-7; 8 positions agree with TRBD2. The CDR3 has 21 amino acids. Germline V gives CDR1 KGHDR, CDR2 SFDVKD. Germline trimming cut 10 bases from V and 4 bases from J; bases unmatched to any gene: 32. The CDR3 DNA is TGTGCCACAGTAGTAAGCCCTAGGCGGGAGGCCGCGGGCGGGGGTTATTACGAGCAGTACTTC. Its translation is CATVVSPRREAAGGGYYEQYF.

The rearrangement uses TRBV3-1 and TRBJ1-5; D remains ambiguous. In germline, CDR1 is LGHDT, CDR2 YNNKEL (reference sequence). V was clipped by 1 base and J by 5 bases, with 9 bases between them. The CDR3 spans 14 residues. CDR3 sequence reads: CASSQAIGYQPQHF. CDR3 DNA sequence: TGTGCCAGCAGCCAAGCGATAGGGTATCAGCCCCAGCATTTT.

The chain uses TRBV7-3 and TRBJ1-1; D gene unclear. The CDR3 has 13 amino acids. Deletions cut 5 bases from V and 1 base from J, with 8 bases between. The V gene's germline CDR1 is SGHTA and CDR2 FQGTGA. The CDR3 nucleotides are TGTGCCAGCAGCCCCTCTTCGAACACTGAAGCTTTCTTT. It translates to CASSPSSNTEAFF.

The rearrangement joins TRBV20-1 to TRBJ2-1; weak D call: TRBD2 (5 bases). CDR1 is DFQATT, CDR2 SNEGSKA, per germline (reference sequence). This CDR3 spans 14 amino acids. The V end lost 3 bases, the J end lost 5 bases, and 14 bases lay between the germline ends. In DNA, the CDR3 is TGCAGTGCTAGGTTACTTGACTATAACAATGAGCAGTTCTTC. It specifies CSARLLDYNNEQFF.

This clonotype was detected only a few times. This chain links TRBV12-3 or TRBV12-4 with TRBJ2-7; possibly TRBD1 for D (6 bases). V was trimmed by 6 bases and J by 12 bases, leaving 18 bases between them. The CDR3 runs 12 residues. CDR3 residues: CASSETTGIRYF. In nucleotides, the CDR3 is TGTGCCAGCAGCGAAACAACAGGGATCCGGTACTTC.

The chain links TRBV6-2 or TRBV6-3 to TRBJ2-1; 9 nucleotides line up with TRBD2. The CDR3 totals 18 residues. Germline lookup yields CDR1 MNHEY and CDR2 SVGEGT. After removal of 2 bases from V and 9 bases from J, the junction contained 17 bases not matched to a gene. DNA for the CDR3: TGTGCCAGCAGTTACCAACTGAATCTAGCGGGGTACCCGGGTGAGCAGTTCTTC. It codes for CASSYQLNLAGYPGEQFF.

In this sample, this clonotype turned up a few times. The V and J genes are TRBV7-9 and TRBJ2-7; D might be TRBD2 (6 bases). Germline lookup yields CDR1 SEHNR and CDR2 FQNEAQ (reference sequence). V was trimmed by 2 bases and J by 2 bases, leaving 13 bases between them. The CDR3 runs 15 residues. The CDR3 DNA reads TGTGCCAGCAGCTTACTCGGGGGAGAGACCTACGAGCAGTACTTC. It yields the protein CASSLLGGETYEQYF.

This chain links TRBV7-8 with TRBJ2-2, with TRBD2 identical over 10 bases. The length of the CDR3 is 17 residues. Germline assignment: CDR1 SGHVS and CDR2 FQNEAQ. The junction had 12 bases not matched to a gene; V was cut back by 5 bases and J by 6 bases. The CDR3 sequence: CASSPIIAGGWAGELFF. As DNA, the CDR3 is TGTGCCAGCAGCCCCATTATAGCGGGGGGATGGGCCGGGGAGCTGTTTTTT.

This clonotype was observed at least ten times. V and J are TRBV6-1 and TRBJ1-5, with D unclear. The CDR3 contains 13 residues. Germline assignment: CDR1 MNHNS and CDR2 SASEGT. The V end lost 4 bases, the J end lost 0 bases, and 4 bases lay between the germline ends. This chain's CDR3 is CASSALSNQPQHF. The CDR3 DNA reads as TGTGCCAGCAGTGCTCTTAGCAATCAGCCCCAGCATTTT.